This T cell receptor (beta chain) emerged from a study of CD8 T cells in Susac syndrome. V gave up 2 bases and J gave up 11 bases, with 10 bases separating them. Germline V CDR1 and CDR2: LGHDT, YNNKEL (reference sequence). The length of the CDR3 is 13 residues. Sequencing of TCR beta was undertaken in CD8+ and CD4+ T cells derived from blood. Isolation of CD8+ and CD4+ T cells was performed negatively, whereas enrichment of TEMRA cells was done by FACS. Random hexamers primed reverse transcription of about 0.45 to 1 ug RNA. TCRdb called the immunoSEQ multiplex PCR reads again in MiXCR, with one record for every CDR3 protein. The data show roughly 130,000 distinct CDR3 sequences, roughly 94% seen once.

This receptor was identified in a human donor with multiple sclerosis. Input material: CD4+ T cells from PBMCs. This rearrangement joins TRBV3-1 to TRBJ1-6; D not certain. In nucleotides, the CDR3 is TGTGCCAGCAGCCAAAGATTCGGGGCACCCCTCCACTTT. As protein: CASSQRFGAPLHF.